This is a list of T cell receptor beta chains from one sample in a study of regulatory T cells in long-lasting Graves disease. A single record per CDR3 protein comes from TCRdb applying MiXCR to the multiplex PCR reads. The table records approximately 690,000 distinct CDR3 sequences, approximately 29% of them present only once. Material: peripheral blood mononuclear cells (PBMCs), obtained when the disease was refractory, from a patient treated with antithyroid drugs. The receptors were sampled from a female donor with Graves disease. The CDR3 runs from the conserved cysteine through the conserved F or W. The D gene is left open where the match is weak. Clone size is given for some rows only: seen once, a few or many times, or a class if the clone is expanded.

CDR3 DNA | CDR3 protein | clone size | J gene | V gene | D gene
TGTGCCAGTAGTATAGTTCCAGGGAGGAATCAGCCCCAGCATTTT | CASSIVPGRNQPQHF | few | TRBJ1-5 | TRBV19 | NA
TGCAGTGCAGAATCGACAGGGTATAGCAATCAGCCCCAGCATTTT | CSAESTGYSNQPQHF | few | TRBJ1-5 | TRBV20-1 | TRBD1
TGTGCCAGCAGTGCGACAGGGGTATCTAATGAAAAACTGTTTTTT | CASSATGVSNEKLFF | many | TRBJ1-4 | TRBV27 | TRBD1
TGTGCCAGCAAAAAGGGTCAGGGTTTAGCCTACGAGCAGTACTTC | CASKKGQGLAYEQYF | many | TRBJ2-7 | TRBV2 | NA
TGTGCCAGCAGCTTAGGTTTCCGGGACAGATTAAACTATGGCTACACCTTC | CASSLGFRDRLNYGYTF | NA | TRBJ1-2 | TRBV7-9 | TRBD1
TGTGCCAGCACCCTCGACAGCTCTGGAAACACCATATATTTT | CASTLDSSGNTIYF | few | TRBJ1-3 | TRBV6-1 | NA
TGCAGCGTTGAAGCAACGAACACCGGGGAGCTGTTTTTT | CSVEATNTGELFF | NA | TRBJ2-2 | TRBV29-1 | NA
TGTGCCAGCAGCGCCGGGACAGCTGGCTACACCTTC | CASSAGTAGYTF | many | TRBJ1-2 | TRBV2 | TRBD1
TGCGCCAGCAGCTTGGCCGGGGGCGGAGGGGCCAACGTCCTGACTTTC | CASSLAGGGGANVLTF | NA | TRBJ2-6 | TRBV5-1 | NA
TGTGCCAGCTCACCATCCCCGGGACAGGGGCGAATGGGGGCTGAAGCTTTCTTT | CASSPSPGQGRMGAEAFF | NA | TRBJ1-1 | TRBV7-2 | TRBD1
TGTGCCTGGAGCGCGACTAGCGGGAGCGCCTACGAGCAGTACTTC | CAWSATSGSAYEQYF | NA | TRBJ2-7 | TRBV30 | TRBD2
TGTGCCACCAGTGCGGTGGGCACTGAAGCTTTCTTT | CATSAVGTEAFF | few | TRBJ1-1 | TRBV24-1 | NA
TGTGCCAGCGGCACCAGGGCTGGCTACACCTTC | CASGTRAGYTF | few | TRBJ1-2 | TRBV28 | NA
TGTGCCAGCAGCGTAGATGGGACAGGGGACTATGGCTACACCTTC | CASSVDGTGDYGYTF | NA | TRBJ1-2 | TRBV9 | TRBD1
TGCGCCAGCAGTGATCAGTTAGATGGCTATGGCTACACCTTC | CASSDQLDGYGYTF | few | TRBJ1-2 | TRBV10-2 | NA
TGTGCCAGCAGTGAAGCGGCAATAGCTGGCTACGAGCAGTACTTC | CASSEAAIAGYEQYF | many | TRBJ2-7 | TRBV2 | NA
TGTGCCAGCACCTCGTGGGGGTCTCATGAGCAGTTCTTC | CASTSWGSHEQFF | few | TRBJ2-1 | TRBV11-2 | NA